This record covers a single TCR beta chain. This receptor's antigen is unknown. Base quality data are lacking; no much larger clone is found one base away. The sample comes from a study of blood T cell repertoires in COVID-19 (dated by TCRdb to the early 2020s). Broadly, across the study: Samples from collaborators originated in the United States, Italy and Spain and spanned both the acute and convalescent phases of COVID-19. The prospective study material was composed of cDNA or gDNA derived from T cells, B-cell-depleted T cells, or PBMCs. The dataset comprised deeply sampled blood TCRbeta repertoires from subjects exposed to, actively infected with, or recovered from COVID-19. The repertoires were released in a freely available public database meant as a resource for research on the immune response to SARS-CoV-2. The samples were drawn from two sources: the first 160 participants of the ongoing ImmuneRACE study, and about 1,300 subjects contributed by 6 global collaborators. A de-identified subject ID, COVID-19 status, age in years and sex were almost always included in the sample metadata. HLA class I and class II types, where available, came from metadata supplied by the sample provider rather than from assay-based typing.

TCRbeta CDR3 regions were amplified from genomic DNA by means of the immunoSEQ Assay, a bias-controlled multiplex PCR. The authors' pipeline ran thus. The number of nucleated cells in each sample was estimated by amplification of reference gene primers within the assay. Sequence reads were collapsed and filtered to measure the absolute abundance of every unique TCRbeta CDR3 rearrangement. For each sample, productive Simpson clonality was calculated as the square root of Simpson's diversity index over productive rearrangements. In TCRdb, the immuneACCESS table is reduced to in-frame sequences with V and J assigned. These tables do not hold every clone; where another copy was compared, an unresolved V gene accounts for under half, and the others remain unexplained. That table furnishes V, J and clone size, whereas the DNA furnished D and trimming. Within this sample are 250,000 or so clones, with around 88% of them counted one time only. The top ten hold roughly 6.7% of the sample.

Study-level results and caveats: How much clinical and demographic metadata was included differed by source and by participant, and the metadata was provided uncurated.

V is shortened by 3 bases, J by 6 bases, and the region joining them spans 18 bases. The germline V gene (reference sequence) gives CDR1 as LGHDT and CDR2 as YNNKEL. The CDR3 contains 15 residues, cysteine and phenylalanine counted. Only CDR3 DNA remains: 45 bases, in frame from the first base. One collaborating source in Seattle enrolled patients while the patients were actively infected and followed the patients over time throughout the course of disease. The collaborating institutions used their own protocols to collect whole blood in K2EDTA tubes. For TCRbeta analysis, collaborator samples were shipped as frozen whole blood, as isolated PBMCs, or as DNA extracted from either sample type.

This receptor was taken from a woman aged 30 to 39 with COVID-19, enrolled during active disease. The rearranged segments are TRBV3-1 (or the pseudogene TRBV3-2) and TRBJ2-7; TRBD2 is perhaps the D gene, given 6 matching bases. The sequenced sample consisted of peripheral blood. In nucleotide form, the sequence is TGTGCCAGCAGCCAGGCGGGGTGGCAATCGGTCGAGCAGTACTTC. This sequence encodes CASSQAGWQSVEQYF.